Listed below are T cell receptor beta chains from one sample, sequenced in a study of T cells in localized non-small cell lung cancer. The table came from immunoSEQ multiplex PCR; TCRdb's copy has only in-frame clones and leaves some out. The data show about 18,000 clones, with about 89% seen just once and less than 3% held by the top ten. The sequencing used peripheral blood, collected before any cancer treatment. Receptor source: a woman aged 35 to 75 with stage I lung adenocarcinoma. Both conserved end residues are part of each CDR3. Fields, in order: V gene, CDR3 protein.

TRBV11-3	CASSEQMGSYNEQFF
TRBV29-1	CSVALVSNEQFF
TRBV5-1	CASSLQGEDGYTF
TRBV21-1	CASSFPTRGQGASGELFF
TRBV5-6	CASSPGQGSYGYTF
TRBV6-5	CASSQTSGKAETQYF
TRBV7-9	CASSRTGANEKLFF
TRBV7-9	CASSLAGASYNEQFF
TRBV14	CASSQDSFYEQYF
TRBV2	CASSVGQPQHF
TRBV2	CASSAPGGKEGQETQYF
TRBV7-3	CASSSGGLAGGSSYNEQFF
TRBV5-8	CASKGEGLTDTQYF
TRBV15	CATSRDKYNQPQHF
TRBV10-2	CATMVRPGYEQFF
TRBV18	CASSPTTDYEQYF
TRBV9	CASSGLTGFDTGELFF
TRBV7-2	CASSLNDYGEQYF
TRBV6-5	CASRRTGTGHEKLFF
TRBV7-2	CASSLGTASYEQYF
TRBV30	CAWSDMVGGETQYF
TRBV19	CASSRDDDSYEQYF
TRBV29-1	CSGNTAGGPTDTQYF
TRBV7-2	CASSLAGQAGETQYF
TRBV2	CASVGWVATNEKLFF
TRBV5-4	CASSLRTSGRASYNEQFF
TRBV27	CASSSARWGNIQYF
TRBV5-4	CASSRFQGSLREQYF
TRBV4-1	CASSQIQGLRGTQYF
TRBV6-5	CAAGREDNSPLHF
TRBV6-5	CASSYSDSTYEQYF
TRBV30	CAWSVGTGGGGNTIYF
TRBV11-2	CASSPTGQGLNYEQYF
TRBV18	CASSQGQMQPQHF
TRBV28	CASTETPGEKLFF
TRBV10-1	CASSEKGRETQYF
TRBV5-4	CASSFKDSSDEQFF
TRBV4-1	CASSQGVGGANYGYTF
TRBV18	CASSLGQGRALAKNIQYF
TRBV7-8	CASSPRLAGHEQYF
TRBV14	CASSQETNFGNTIYF
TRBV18	CASSPDRSEQYF
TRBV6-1	CASSEEGEQYF
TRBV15	CATSRQGNTEAFF
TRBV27	CASSLGRGSNYGYTF
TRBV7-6	CASSFGSDEQFF
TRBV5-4	CASSAGGGLYDNEQFF
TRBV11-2	CASTFVGGELFF
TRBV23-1	CASSQPRQGELEYNEQFF
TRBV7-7	CASSAGTSGNGEQFF
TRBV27	CASSSRGPPYGYTF
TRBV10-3	CAISLDTPYEQYF
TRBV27	CASSLAPVYEQYF